The 17 T cell receptor beta chains in this list originate from one sample, sequenced in a study of vaccination and CD4 T cells after COVID-19. Described treatment: approximately 9-day PBMC culture with coronavirus spike peptide pools or control peptides (ViraFEST assay). Antigen specificity for these receptors is unknown. The Oncomine TCR Beta short-read assay was applied to DNA of cultured CD4+ T cells. TCRdb independently ran MiXCR on the PCR reads; one entry per CDR3 protein. This sample has about 14,000 distinct CDR3 sequences, with almost 40% found just once. The sequencing input was CD4+ T cells from blood, cultured in vitro. The origin of the receptors is a human donor who had recovered from COVID-19.

This clonotype was picked up a small number of times. In DNA form, the CDR3 reads TGCGCCAGCAGCCAAGATCCGGCTTCCGGGGAGCTGTTTTTT. Protein sequence: CASSQDPASGELFF. The chain combines TRBV4-3 with TRBJ2-2; D is undetermined. The V end lost 0 bases, the J end lost 6 bases, and 8 bases lay between the germline ends. Looked up from germline, CDR1 is LGHNA and CDR2 is YSLEER. The CDR3 sequence is 14 residues long.

The rearrangement links TRBV10-3 to TRBJ2-5, with TRBD1 matching over 7 bases. Germline V gene lookup returns CDR1 ENHRY and CDR2 SYGVKD. CDR3 length: 13 residues. J lost 5 bases, V lost 5 bases, and 5 bases had no gene match. CDR3 loop: CAISPTGTETQYF. Written as DNA, the CDR3 is TGTGCCATCAGTCCGACAGGGACGGAGACCCAGTACTTC.

In this sample, this clonotype turned up a few times. CDR3 in amino acids: CSATGQGQLNEQYF. In DNA form, the CDR3 reads TGCAGTGCTACAGGACAGGGGCAGCTGAACGAGCAGTACTTC. The chain uses TRBV20-1 and TRBJ2-7; 9 nucleotides match TRBD1. The V and J ends lost 4 bases and 5 bases, in that order; junction bases with no gene match: 9. Germline CDR1 is DFQATT and CDR2 is SNEGSKA (reference sequence). The CDR3 is 14 residues long.

The chain joins TRBV4-2 to TRBJ2-2; possibly TRBD1 or TRBD2 for D (5 bases each). The V end was cut by 0 bases, the J end by 5 bases, with 10 bases between. The CDR3 has 15 amino acids. The germline V gene has CDR1 LGHNA and CDR2 YNFKEQ. The CDR3 nucleotides are TGTGCCAGCAGCCAAGAGGGCAGGGAGACCGGGGAGCTGTTTTTT. This codes for CASSQEGRETGELFF.

The rearrangement uses TRBV12-3 or TRBV12-4 and TRBJ2-1; 11 positions match TRBD2. This CDR3 is built from 12 residues. The ends lost 3 bases at V and 14 bases at J; junction bases unmatched: 3. The CDR3 bases are TGTGCCAGCAGTTTTAGCGGGAGGGCCGAGTTCTTC. As protein: CASSFSGRAEFF.

This clonotype was counted between two and nine times. The CDR3 DNA reads as TGCGCCAGCAGTGAGTCGATCTCAGGGTGGCATTCACCCCTCCACTTT. This encodes CASSESISGWHSPLHF. The V gene is TRBV10-2, the J gene TRBJ1-6; maybe TRBD1 (5 bases). CDR3 length equals 16 residues. The ends were cut back, 0 bases at V and 8 bases at J, with 14 bases in the middle. Looked up from germline, CDR1 is WSHSY and CDR2 is SAAADI.

This clonotype has just one count. V usage is TRBV18 and J usage is TRBJ2-3; no clear D gene. V gave up 1 base and J gave up 0 bases, with 5 bases separating them. The CDR3 contains 14 residues. In germline, CDR1 is KGHSH, CDR2 LQKENI. The CDR3 nucleotides read TGTGCCAGCTCACCACGGGCTAGCACAGATACGCAGTATTTT. Protein sequence: CASSPRASTDTQYF.

With respect to this clonotype: Mismatch with germline at one junction end may stem from a read error. The chain has TRBV28 and TRBJ2-1; D remains ambiguous. The CDR3 sequence is 12 residues long. Germline values: CDR1 MDHEN, CDR2 SYDVKM. This CDR3 reads CASGLVGNEQFF. As DNA, the CDR3 is TGTGCCAGCGGTTTAGTCGGGAATGAGCAGTTCTTC.

This rearrangement joins TRBV20-1 to TRBJ2-7, with TRBD2 identical over 13 bases. The V segment lost 3 bases and the J segment 3 bases; nucleotides outside the gene matches: 14. Germline-derived CDR1 and CDR2 are DFQATT and SNEGSKA (reference sequence). CDR3 size: 18 residues. CDR3 sequence: CSASSPGLAGNKVYEQYF. CDR3 DNA: TGCAGTGCTAGTTCTCCGGGACTAGCGGGGAATAAAGTCTACGAGCAGTACTTC.

This sequence joins TRBV3-1 and TRBJ1-1, with unresolved D. Germline assignment: CDR1 LGHDT and CDR2 YNNKEL (reference sequence). Trimming stripped 1 base from V and 4 bases from J, with 10 bases between. The CDR3 is 14 residues long. The CDR3 loop is CASSQGLWATEAFF. The CDR3, as DNA: TGTGCCAGCAGCCAAGGATTGTGGGCCACTGAAGCTTTCTTT.

This clonotype was counted a few times. J is TRBJ1-5 and V is TRBV7-8, with TRBD1 as a possible D gene (5 bases). The ends were cut back, 5 bases at V and 5 bases at J, with 16 bases in the middle. CDR1 SGHVS and CDR2 FQNEAQ come from the germline V gene. The CDR3 totals 15 residues. CDR3 amino acids: CASSPRGVIDQPQHF. In nucleotides, the CDR3 is TGTGCCAGCAGCCCACGGGGGGTAATTGATCAGCCCCAGCATTTT.

The chain joins TRBV6-1 to TRBJ2-7, with TRBD2 identical over 8 bases. The CDR3 sequence is 14 residues long. J was trimmed by 6 bases and V by 7 bases; bases with no gene match: 11. Germline V lookup: CDR1 MNHNS, CDR2 SASEGT. In DNA form, the CDR3 reads TGTGCCAGCACTGCAGGGACTAGTATAGTCGAGCAGTACTTC. Translation: CASTAGTSIVEQYF.

The sample holds a few counts of this clonotype. The rearrangement joins TRBV7-9 to TRBJ2-5, with TRBD1 matching over 12 bases. V was clipped by 4 bases and J by 0 bases; unmatched bases: 6. This CDR3 is built from 17 residues. The germline V gene has CDR1 SEHNR and CDR2 FQNEAQ (reference sequence). The CDR3 here is CASSSGQGAMDQETQYF. CDR3 sequence (DNA): TGTGCCAGCAGCTCGGGACAGGGGGCAATGGACCAAGAGACCCAGTACTTC.

V is TRBV4-2 and J is TRBJ2-1; the match to TRBD1 covers 10 bases. Germline V CDR1 and CDR2: LGHNA, YNFKEQ. The CDR3 runs 15 residues. Trimming at V came to 0 bases and at J to 10 bases, leaving 6 bases not matched to a gene. The CDR3 coding sequence is TGTGCCAGCAGCCAAGAGGGACAGGGGCTCTGGGAGCAGTTCTTC. It translates to CASSQEGQGLWEQFF.

The chain is built from TRBV19 and TRBJ2-3; TRBD2 matches at 12 bases. The J segment lost 10 bases and the V segment lost 9 bases, leaving 14 bases of the junction unmatched. Germline CDR1 and CDR2: LNHDA and SQIVND (reference sequence). The CDR3 totals 15 residues. This chain's CDR3 is CASEGSSGRASAQYF. The CDR3, as DNA: TGTGCCAGCGAGGGGTCTAGCGGGAGGGCCTCAGCGCAGTATTTT.

The chain employs TRBV19 and TRBJ2-5; no reliable D call. This CDR3 is built from 12 residues. Germline CDR1 LNHDA, CDR2 SQIVND (reference sequence). The V end was cut by 1 base, the J end by 4 bases, with 4 bases between. The chain's CDR3 is CASSIGLETQYF. The CDR3 nucleotides are TGTGCCAGTAGTATAGGACTAGAGACCCAGTACTTC.

The chain links TRBV28 to TRBJ2-3; 11 bases fit TRBD2. Looked up from germline, CDR1 is MDHEN and CDR2 is SYDVKM. The CDR3 is 17 residues long. Trimming cost V 4 bases and J 6 bases; bases outside gene matches: 12. CDR3 sequence: CASSSPGLADLTDTQYF. The CDR3 coding sequence is TGTGCCAGCAGTTCACCGGGACTAGCGGATCTGACGGATACGCAGTATTTT.